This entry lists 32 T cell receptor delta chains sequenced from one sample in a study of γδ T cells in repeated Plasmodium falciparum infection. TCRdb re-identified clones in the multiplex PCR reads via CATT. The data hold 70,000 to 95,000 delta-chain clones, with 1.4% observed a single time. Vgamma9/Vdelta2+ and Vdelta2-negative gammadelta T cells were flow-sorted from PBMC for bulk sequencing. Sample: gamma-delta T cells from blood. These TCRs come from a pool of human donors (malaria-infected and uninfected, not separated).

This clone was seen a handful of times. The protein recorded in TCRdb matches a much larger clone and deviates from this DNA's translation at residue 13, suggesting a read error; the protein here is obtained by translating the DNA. The CDR3 is CAYRGPPSITGGSPYTDKLIF. The CDR3 DNA reads as TGTGCTTATAGGGGTCCCCCGTCGATTACTGGGGGATCTCCGTACACCGATAAACTCATCTTT. The chain carries TRAV38-2/DV8 and TRDJ1; 10 bases are shared with TRDD3. The J gene is not listed in TCRdb, so it was assigned here from a DNA match to germline. This CDR3 spans 21 amino acids. Per the germline V gene, CDR1 is TSESDYY and CDR2 is QEAYKQQN. Losses at the gene ends were 4 bases for V and 0 bases for J; bases not matched to a gene: 21.

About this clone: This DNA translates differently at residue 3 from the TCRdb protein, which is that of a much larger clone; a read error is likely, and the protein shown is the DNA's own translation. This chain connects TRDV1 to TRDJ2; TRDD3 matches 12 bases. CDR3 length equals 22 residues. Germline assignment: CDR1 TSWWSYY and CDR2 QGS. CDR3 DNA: TGTGCTCATGGGGAACGGCTTAAACTCCGTACTGGGGGATACTGCCCGACAGCACAACTCTTCTTT. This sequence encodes CAHGERLKLRTGGYCPTAQLFF.

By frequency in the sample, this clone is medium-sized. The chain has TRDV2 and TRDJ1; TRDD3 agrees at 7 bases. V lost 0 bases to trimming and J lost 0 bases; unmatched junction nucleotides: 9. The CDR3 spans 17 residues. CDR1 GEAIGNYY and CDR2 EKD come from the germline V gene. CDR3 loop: CACDTAAGGPYTDKLIF. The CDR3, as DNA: TGTGCCTGTGACACCGCAGCTGGGGGGCCCTACACCGATAAACTCATCTTT.

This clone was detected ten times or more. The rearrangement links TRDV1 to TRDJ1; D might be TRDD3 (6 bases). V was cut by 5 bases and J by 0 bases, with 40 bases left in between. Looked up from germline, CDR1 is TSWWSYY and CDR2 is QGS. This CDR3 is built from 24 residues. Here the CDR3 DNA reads TGTGCTCTTGGGCCTCCTATAGTTGTTACCTACAGGGCAGGGGATCTCCCCCACACCGATAAACTCATCTTT. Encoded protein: CALGPPIVVTYRAGDLPHTDKLIF.

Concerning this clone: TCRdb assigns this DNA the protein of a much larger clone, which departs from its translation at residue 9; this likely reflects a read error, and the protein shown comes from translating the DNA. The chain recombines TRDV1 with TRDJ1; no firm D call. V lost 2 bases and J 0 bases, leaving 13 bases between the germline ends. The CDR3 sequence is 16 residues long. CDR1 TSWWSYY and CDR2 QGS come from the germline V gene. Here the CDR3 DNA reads TGTGCTCTTGGGGAAATCCCTGGTCGGTACACCGATAAACTCATCTTT. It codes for CALGEIPGRYTDKLIF.

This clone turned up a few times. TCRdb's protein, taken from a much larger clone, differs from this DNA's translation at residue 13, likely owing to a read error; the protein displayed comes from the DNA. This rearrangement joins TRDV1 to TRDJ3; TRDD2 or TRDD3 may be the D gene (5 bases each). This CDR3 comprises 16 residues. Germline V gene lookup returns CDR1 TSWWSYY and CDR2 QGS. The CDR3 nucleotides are TGTGCTCTAAACCTACGGCACACCTGGGACACCCGACGGATGTTTTTC. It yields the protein CALNLRHTWDTRRMFF.

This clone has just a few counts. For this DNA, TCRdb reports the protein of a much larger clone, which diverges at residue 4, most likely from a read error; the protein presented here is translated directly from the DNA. The CDR3 DNA reads TGTGCTCTTGAGGACCTTCCTCACACCGATAAACTCATCTTT. Amino acid sequence: CALEDLPHTDKLIF. The gene calls are TRDV1 and TRDJ1, with 7 bases identical to TRDD2. CDR3 length: 14 amino acids. Germline V CDR1 and CDR2: TSWWSYY, QGS. V lost 7 bases to trimming and J lost 0 bases; unmatched junction nucleotides: 5.

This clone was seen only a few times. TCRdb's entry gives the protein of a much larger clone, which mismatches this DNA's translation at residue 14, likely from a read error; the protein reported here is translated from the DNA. The CDR3 DNA is TGTGCTCTTGGGGAAATTGTGTATGGGGGATCGGCGTACGCCGATAAACTCATCTTT. This gives the protein CALGEIVYGGSAYADKLIF. This chain connects TRDV1 to TRDJ1; 8 bases align to TRDD3. No J gene is reported in TCRdb; it was inferred here by comparing the DNA with germline. The V and J ends lost 2 bases and 3 bases, in that order; junction bases with no gene match: 17. CDR1 and CDR2 from the germline V gene are TSWWSYY and QGS. This CDR3 spans 19 amino acids.

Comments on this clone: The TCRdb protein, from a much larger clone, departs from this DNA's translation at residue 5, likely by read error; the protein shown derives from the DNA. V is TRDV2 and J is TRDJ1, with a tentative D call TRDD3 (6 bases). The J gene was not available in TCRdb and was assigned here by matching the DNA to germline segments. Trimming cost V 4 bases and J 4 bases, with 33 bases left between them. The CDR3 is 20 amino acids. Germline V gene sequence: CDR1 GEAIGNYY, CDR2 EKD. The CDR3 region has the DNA TGTGCCTGTGATCTCATTAAAACCCCGGGTACTGGGAAGTTACTCGATAAACTCATCTTT. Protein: CACDLIKTPGTGKLLDKLIF.

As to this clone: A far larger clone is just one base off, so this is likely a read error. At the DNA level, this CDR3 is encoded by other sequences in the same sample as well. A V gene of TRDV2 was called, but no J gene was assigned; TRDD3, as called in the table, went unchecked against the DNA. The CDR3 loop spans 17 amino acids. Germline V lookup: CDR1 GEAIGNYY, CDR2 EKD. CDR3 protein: CACEGMSSSWDTRQMFF. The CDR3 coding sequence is TGTGCCTGTGAGGGGATGTCGAGCTCCTGGGACACCCGACAGATGTTCTTC.

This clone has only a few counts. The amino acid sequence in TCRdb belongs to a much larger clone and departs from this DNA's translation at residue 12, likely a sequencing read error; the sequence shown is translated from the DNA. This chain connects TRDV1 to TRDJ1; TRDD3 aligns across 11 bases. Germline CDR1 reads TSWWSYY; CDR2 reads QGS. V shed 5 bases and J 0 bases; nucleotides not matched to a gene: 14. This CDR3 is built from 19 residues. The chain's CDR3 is CALGNRDWGIWAYTDKLIF. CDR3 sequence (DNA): TGTGCTCTTGGGAACCGAGACTGGGGGATATGGGCTTACACCGATAAACTCATCTTT.

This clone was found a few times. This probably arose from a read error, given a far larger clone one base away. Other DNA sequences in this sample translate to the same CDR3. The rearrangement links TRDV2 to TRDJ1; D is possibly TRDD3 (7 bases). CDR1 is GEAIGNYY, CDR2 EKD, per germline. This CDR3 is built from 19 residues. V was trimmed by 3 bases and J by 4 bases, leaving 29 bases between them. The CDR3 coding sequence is TGTGCCTGTGACCTCCTACTGGGGCCCCAGATGGGGTATGACGATAAACTCATCTTT. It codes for CACDLLLGPQMGYDDKLIF.

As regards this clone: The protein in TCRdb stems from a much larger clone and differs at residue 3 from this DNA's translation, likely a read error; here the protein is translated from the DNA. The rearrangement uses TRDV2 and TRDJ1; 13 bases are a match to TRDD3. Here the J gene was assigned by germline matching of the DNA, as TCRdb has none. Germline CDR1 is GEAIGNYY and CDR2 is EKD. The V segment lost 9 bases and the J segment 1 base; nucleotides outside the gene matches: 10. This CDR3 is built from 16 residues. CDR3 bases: TGTGCCCGTGCCGTACTGGGGGATACGAGCACCGATAAACTCATCTTT. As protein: CARAVLGDTSTDKLIF.

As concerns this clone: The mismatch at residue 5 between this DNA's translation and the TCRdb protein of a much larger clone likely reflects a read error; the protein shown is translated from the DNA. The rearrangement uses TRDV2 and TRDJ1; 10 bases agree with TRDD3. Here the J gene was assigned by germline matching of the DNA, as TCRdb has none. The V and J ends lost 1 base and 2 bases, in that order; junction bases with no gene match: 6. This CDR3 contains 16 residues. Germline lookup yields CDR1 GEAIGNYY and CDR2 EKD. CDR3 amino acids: CACDTLGDARTDKLIF. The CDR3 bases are TGTGCCTGTGACACACTGGGGGATGCTCGAACCGATAAACTCATCTTT.

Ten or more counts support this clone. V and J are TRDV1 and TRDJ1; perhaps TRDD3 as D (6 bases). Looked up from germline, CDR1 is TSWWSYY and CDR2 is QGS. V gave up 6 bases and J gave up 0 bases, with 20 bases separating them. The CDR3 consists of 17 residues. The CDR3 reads CALGARLGSKYTDKLIF. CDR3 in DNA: TGTGCTCTTGGTGCTAGGCTGGGGTCAAAATACACCGATAAACTCATCTTT.

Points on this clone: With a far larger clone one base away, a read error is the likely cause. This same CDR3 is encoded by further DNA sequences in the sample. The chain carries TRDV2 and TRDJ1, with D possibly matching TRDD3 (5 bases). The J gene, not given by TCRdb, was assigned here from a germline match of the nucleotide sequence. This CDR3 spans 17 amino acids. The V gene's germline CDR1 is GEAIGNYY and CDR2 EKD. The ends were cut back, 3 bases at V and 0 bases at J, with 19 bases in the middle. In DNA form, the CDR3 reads TGTGCCTGTGACTCTCTGCTTGGGGACTCCCACACCGATAAACTCATCTTT. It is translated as CACDSLLGDSHTDKLIF.

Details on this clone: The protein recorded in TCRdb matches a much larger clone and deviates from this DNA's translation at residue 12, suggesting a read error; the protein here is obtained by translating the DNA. The DNA for the CDR3 is TGTGCTCTTGGGGAACGTTTTCTTTACTGGGGGACAATCACCTCCTGGGACACCCGACAGATGTTTTTC. Protein sequence: CALGERFLYWGTITSWDTRQMFF. The V and J genes are TRDV1 and TRDJ3, with 9 nucleotides matching TRDD3. TCRdb supplies no J gene; here it was assigned by aligning the nucleotide sequence to germline. The CDR3 is made up of 23 amino acids. Germline lookup yields CDR1 TSWWSYY and CDR2 QGS. V lost 1 base to trimming and J lost 0 bases; unmatched junction nucleotides: 16.

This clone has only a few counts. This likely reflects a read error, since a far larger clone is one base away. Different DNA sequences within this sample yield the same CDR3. The CDR3 reads CACDLLGGDTDKLIF. The CDR3 DNA reads as TGTGCCTGTGACCTACTGGGGGGCGACACCGATAAGCTCATCTTT. A V gene of TRDV2 was called, but no J gene was assigned; TRDD3 is taken as the D call from the table, unchecked against the DNA. The germline V gene encodes CDR1 GEAIGNYY and CDR2 EKD. The CDR3 length is 15 residues.

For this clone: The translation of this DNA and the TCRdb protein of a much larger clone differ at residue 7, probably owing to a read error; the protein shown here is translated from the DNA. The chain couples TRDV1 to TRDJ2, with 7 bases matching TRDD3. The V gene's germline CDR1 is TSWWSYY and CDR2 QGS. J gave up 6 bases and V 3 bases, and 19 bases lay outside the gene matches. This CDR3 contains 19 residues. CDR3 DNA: TGTGCTCTTGGGGACCCTACCTACGGACTGGGGATAAGGGCAGCACAACTCTTCTTT. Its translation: CALGDPTYGLGIRAAQLFF.

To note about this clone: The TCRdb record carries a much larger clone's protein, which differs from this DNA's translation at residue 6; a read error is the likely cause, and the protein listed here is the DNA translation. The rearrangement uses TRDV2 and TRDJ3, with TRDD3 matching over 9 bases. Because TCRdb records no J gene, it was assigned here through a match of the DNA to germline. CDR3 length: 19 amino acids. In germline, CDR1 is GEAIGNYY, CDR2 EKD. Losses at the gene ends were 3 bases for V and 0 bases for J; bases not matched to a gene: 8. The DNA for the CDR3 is TGTGCCTGTGACCTACCGGGGGATACTAGCTCCTGGGACACCCGACAGATGTTTTTC. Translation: CACDLPGDTSSWDTRQMFF.

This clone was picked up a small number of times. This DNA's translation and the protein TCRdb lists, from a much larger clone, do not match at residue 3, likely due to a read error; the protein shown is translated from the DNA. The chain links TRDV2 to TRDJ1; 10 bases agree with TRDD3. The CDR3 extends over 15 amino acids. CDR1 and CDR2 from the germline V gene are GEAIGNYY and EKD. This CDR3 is CASDAVGDTRDKLIF. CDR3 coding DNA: TGTGCCAGTGATGCGGTGGGGGATACACGCGATAAACTCATCTTT.

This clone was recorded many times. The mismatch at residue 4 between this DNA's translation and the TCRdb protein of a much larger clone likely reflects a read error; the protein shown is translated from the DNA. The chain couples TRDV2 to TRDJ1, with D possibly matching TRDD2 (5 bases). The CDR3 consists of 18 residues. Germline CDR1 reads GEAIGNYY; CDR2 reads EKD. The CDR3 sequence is CACGTVAFGKSFTDKLIF. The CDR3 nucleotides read TGTGCCTGTGGCACCGTCGCCTTCGGGAAAAGCTTTACCGATAAACTCATCTTT.

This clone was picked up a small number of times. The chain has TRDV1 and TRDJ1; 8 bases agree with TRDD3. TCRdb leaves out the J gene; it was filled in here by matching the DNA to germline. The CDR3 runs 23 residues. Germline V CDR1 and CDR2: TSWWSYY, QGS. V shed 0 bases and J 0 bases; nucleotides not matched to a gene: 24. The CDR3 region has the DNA TGTGCTCTTGGGGAACTCTTGGGTGAGGGCCAAGTGGGGGATCCTACGTACACCGATAAACTCATCTTT. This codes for CALGELLGEGQVGDPTYTDKLIF.

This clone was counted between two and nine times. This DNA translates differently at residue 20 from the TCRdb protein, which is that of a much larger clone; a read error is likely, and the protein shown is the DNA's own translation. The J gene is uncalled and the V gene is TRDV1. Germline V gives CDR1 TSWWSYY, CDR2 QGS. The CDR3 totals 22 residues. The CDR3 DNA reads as TGTGCTCTTGGGAAGACCCCATTCTTCCTCACCAATTTAGCGTCTCCAACCGATAAACCCATCTTT. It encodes CALGKTPFFLTNLASPTDKPIF.

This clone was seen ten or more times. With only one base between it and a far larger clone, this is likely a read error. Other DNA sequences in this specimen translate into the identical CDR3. The CDR3 DNA sequence: TGCGCCTGTGACACCGGGGACTACCTGGGGGTCACACCAGCACAACTCTTCTTT. It specifies CACDTGDYLGVTPAQLFF. The rearrangement links TRDV2 to TRDJ2; 7 bases fit TRDD3. The CDR3 totals 18 residues. Per the germline V gene, CDR1 is GEAIGNYY and CDR2 is EKD.

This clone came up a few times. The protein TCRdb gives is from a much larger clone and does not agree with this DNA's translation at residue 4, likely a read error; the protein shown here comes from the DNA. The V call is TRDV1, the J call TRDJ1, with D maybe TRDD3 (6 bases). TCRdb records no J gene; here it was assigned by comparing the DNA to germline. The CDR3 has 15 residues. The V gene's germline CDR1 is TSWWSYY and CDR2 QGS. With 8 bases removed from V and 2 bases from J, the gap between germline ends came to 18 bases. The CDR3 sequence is CALWGPIRVTDKLIF. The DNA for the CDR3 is TGTGCTCTTTGGGGGCCGATCCGGGTTACCGATAAACTCATCTTT.

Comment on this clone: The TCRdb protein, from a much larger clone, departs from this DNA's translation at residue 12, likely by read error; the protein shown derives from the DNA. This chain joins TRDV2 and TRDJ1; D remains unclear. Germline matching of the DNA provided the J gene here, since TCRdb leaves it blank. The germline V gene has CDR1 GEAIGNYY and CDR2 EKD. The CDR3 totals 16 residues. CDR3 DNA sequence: TGTGCCTGTGACACCGAGGAAGAAGAGGGCACCAATAAACTCATCTTT. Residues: CACDTEEEEGTNKLIF.

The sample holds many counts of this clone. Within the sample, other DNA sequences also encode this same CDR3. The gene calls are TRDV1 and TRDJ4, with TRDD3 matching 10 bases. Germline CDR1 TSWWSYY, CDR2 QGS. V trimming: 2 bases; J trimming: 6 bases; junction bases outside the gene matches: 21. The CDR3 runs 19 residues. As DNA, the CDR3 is TGTGCTCTTGGGGAATTTCATTTCCTTCGTACTGGGGGATGGGTGGCCCTGATCTTT. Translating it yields CALGEFHFLRTGGWVALIF.

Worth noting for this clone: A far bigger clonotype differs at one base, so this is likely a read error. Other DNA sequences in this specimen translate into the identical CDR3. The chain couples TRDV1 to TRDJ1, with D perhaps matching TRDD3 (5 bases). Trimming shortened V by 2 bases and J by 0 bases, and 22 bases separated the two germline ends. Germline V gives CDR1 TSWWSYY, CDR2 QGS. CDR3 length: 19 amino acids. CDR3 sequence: CALGETVPRDTEYTDKLIF. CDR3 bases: TGTGCTCTTGGGGAAACAGTACCCCGAGATACTGAGTACACCGATAAACTCATCTTT.

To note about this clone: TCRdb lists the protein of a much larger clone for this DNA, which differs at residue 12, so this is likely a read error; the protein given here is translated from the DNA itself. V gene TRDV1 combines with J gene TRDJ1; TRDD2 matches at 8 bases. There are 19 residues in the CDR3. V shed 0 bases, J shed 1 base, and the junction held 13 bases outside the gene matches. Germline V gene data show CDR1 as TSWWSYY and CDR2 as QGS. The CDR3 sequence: CALGELHLPTKCSTDKLIF. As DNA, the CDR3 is TGTGCTCTTGGGGAACTTCATCTTCCTACGAAGTGTTCCACCGATAAACTCATCTTT.

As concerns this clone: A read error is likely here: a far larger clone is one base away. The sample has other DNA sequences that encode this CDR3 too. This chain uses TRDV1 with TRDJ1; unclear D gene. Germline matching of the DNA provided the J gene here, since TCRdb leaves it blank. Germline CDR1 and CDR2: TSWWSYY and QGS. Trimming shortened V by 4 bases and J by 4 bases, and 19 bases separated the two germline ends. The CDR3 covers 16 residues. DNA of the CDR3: TGTGCTCTTGGGGGTACTTCTCCACCGACCAACGATAAACTCATCTTT. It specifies CALGGTSPPTNDKLIF.

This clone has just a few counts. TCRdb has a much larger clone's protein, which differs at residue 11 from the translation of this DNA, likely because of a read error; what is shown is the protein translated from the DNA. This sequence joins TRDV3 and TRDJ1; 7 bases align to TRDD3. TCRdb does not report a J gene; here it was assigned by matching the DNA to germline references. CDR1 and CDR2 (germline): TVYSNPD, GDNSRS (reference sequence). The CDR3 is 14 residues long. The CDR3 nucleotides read TGTGCCTCTCAACTGGGGAGCCACACCGATAGACTCATCTTT. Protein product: CASQLGSHTDRLIF.